The following is a T cell receptor beta chain sequence with its context. What this receptor recognizes is not known. No qualities accompany the bases; no much larger clone lies one base away. The CDR3 regions of human TCRbeta chains were subjected to immunosequencing. From the authors' description of their analysis: Repertoire TCRs were matched against a reference library of SARS-CoV-2-specific TCRs generated with the MIRA antigen-specificity platform. Breadth meant the fraction of unique TCRs that were SARS-CoV-2-associated, whereas depth meant the fraction of total T cells that were SARS-CoV-2-associated. Using the MIRA data, each spike-specific TCR was mapped to the spike region that the TCR reacts to and placed in a CD4 or CD8 class. Log10-transformed breadth and depth values were compared by one-way ANOVA with Sidak's multiple comparisons tests. TCRdb took this table from immuneACCESS and kept in-frame rearrangements with V and J called. Such tables lack part of the clones; where checked against another copy, unresolved V genes explain under half of the gap, and the rest is unexplained. The V and J calls and clone size are taken from that table; D and trimming were inferred from the DNA. Recorded for this sample are 140,000 to 150,000 clones; about 94% of them occurred a single time. The ten largest make up less than 5% of the sample.

This sample's time point label indicates: about 28 days (+/-7) after the second vaccine dose. AZD1222 recipients whose second dose came at about 4 weeks and those whose second dose came at about 12 weeks were combined into one group, since spike-specific TCR depth and breadth did not differ between the two schedules. Vaccinee samples were obtained from the UK trials COV001 and COV002, which included a single-blind randomized controlled phase 2/3 trial of AZD1222 (ChAdOx1 nCoV-19) in healthy adults. For TCRbeta chain sequencing, PBMC samples were collected from trial participants at day 0 and at day 28 after the second dose. There are 17 amino acids in the CDR3, from cysteine to phenylalanine inclusive. Left in the record is the CDR3 DNA by itself, 51 bases read in frame from the first base. The V end gives up 0 bases and the J end 4 bases, leaving 3 bases in the junction not matched to a gene. For CDR1 and CDR2, the germline V gene lists MRHNA and SNTAGT.

This sample is drawn from a study of T cell responses to AZD1222 COVID-19 vaccine (dated by TCRdb to about 2021). Regarding the study in general: TCR sequencing covered fewer than 250 trial participants: 207 given two doses of AZD1222 and about 26 given two doses of MenACWY control vaccine. Trial participants were enrolled into age subgroups of 18-55, 56-69 and 70-plus years, which contained about 150, 28 and 57 TCR-sequenced participants, respectively.

Overall results and qualifications from the work: Conclusions about previously exposed vaccinees were limited because only six AZD1222 recipients were SARS-CoV-2 seropositive at baseline. Most participants were white British and females outnumbered males, and the authors suggested that clonal diversity may have been underestimated. The whole spike protein was spanned by vaccine-associated CD4 TCRs, and dominant responses were seen in regions 160-218 and 743-854. Because no day 14 peak-response samples were available, the repertoires could be characterized only after the peak T cell response. Reportedly, almost half of the unique spike-specific TCRs recognized epitopes lying outside the regions that are mutated in the B.1.351 and B.1.1.7 variants. The 56-69-year group was small, and its depth increase did not reach significance, likely because of low power. After two AZD1222 doses, both the breadth and the depth of spike-specific TCRs were significantly higher than at day 0 and than in MenACWY recipients.

The TCR sequence derives from an adult who received the AZD1222 COVID-19 vaccine. This material consisted of peripheral blood, taken 28 days after the second AZD1222 dose. Recombination joined TRBV6-4 with TRBJ2-2; a stretch of 12 junction bases matches TRBD2. The CDR3 region has the sequence CASSDSLAGGVTGELFF. The DNA is TGTGCCAGCAGTGACTCACTAGCGGGAGGCGTCACCGGGGAGCTGTTTTTT.